The 13 T cell receptor beta chains below come from one sample, sequenced in a study of T cells after posttransplantation cyclophosphamide. Treatment was busulfan-fludarabine conditioning, a marrow graft, and cyclophosphamide on days +3 and +4. Clones were read by immunoSEQ multiplex PCR, and TCRdb kept only the in-frame ones, dropping some. The sample has 12,000 or so clones, none seen only once; the top ten hold about 27%. Material: PBMCs, obtained after allogeneic stem cell transplant with posttransplant cyclophosphamide. These receptors all come from a female patient in her forties who received an allogeneic stem cell transplant from a related donor, was CMV-positive, and had acute GVHD only. Some T cells may be the graft donor's.

This clone came up many times. The genes are TRBV9 and TRBJ2-5; 7 bases match TRBD2. Looked up from germline, CDR1 is SGDLS and CDR2 is YYNGEE. The CDR3 has 13 residues. V lost 3 bases and J lost 4; bases outside the gene matches: 3. DNA of the CDR3: TGTGCCAGCAGCGGGGTAGCGGGAGAGACCCAGTACTTC. This translates into CASSGVAGETQYF. The full variable domain, rest sourced from reference TRBV9 and TRBJ2-5, is DSGVTQTPKHLITATGQRVTLRCSPRSGDLSVYWYQQSLDQGLQFLIQYYNGEERAKGNILERFSAQQFPDLHSELNLSSLELGDSALYFCASSGVAGETQYFGPGTRLLVL.

There are many counts of this clone. The gene calls are TRBV9 and TRBJ2-1, with 8 bases lining up with TRBD2. V was clipped by 0 bases and J by 10 bases; unmatched bases: 15. The germline CDR1 and CDR2 sequences are SGDLS and YYNGEE. The CDR3 sequence is 17 residues long. The DNA for the CDR3 is TGTGCCAGCAGCGTAGTGGGGGGACTAGAATTTGGGGGAGAGCAGTTCTTC. As protein: CASSVVGGLEFGGEQFF.

The table lists this clone with many counts. DNA of the CDR3: TGTGCCAGCAGCTTAAGAGGGAACACTGAAGCTTTCTTT. As protein: CASSLRGNTEAFF. The V call is TRBV11-2, the J call TRBJ1-1; no clear D gene. Germline loops: CDR1 SGHAT, CDR2 FQNNGV. The CDR3 has 13 residues. Trimming pared 2 bases from V and 1 base from J, leaving 5 bases between.

This clone was detected many times. Other DNA sequences of this sample code for an identical CDR3. This chain connects TRBV10-1 to TRBJ2-1; 9 bases align to TRBD1. Trimming cost V 9 bases and J 9 bases; bases outside gene matches: 12. The CDR3 has 14 residues. CDR1 and CDR2 (germline): WNHNN, SYGVQD (reference sequence). Here the CDR3 reads CASHPGQGMGEQFF. The CDR3 DNA follows: TGCGCCAGTCATCCGGGACAGGGAATGGGTGAGCAGTTCTTC.

This clone was recorded at least ten times. The J gene is TRBJ2-3, the V gene TRBV10-3; no definite D call. Germline CDR1 reads ENHRY; CDR2 reads SYGVKD. V was pared by 10 bases and J by 2 bases, with 13 bases between. CDR3 length: 13 residues. The CDR3 DNA reads as TGTGCCACCTCAGTAGCCACCACAGATACGCAGTATTTT. It encodes CATSVATTDTQYF.

In this sample, this clone turned up many times. The CDR3, as DNA: TGTGCCAGCAGCCTCCAGCGGGGGGGTGAGCAGTTCTTC. This codes for CASSLQRGGEQFF. The chain carries TRBV7-3 and TRBJ2-1, with 10 bases fitting TRBD2. Losses at the gene ends were 5 bases for V and 9 bases for J; bases not matched to a gene: 4. The germline gives CDR1 SGHTA, CDR2 FQGTGA. There are 13 residues in the CDR3.

This clone has just a few counts. The V call is TRBV5-4, the J call TRBJ2-5; D is possibly TRBD1 (5 bases). With 0 bases removed from V and 5 bases from J, the gap between germline ends came to 14 bases. The CDR3 covers 15 residues. Germline-derived CDR1 and CDR2 are SGHNT and YYREEE (reference sequence). CDR3 sequence: CASSLAAQGSETQYF. The CDR3 region has the DNA TGTGCCAGCAGCTTGGCAGCCCAGGGCAGTGAGACCCAGTACTTC.

This clone was seen only a few times. An end of the junction does not agree with germline; a read error may underlie this. The rearrangement uses TRBV27 and TRBJ2-1, with D perhaps matching TRBD1 (6 bases). The CDR3 consists of 16 residues. Germline CDR1 reads MNHEY; CDR2 reads SMNVEV (reference sequence). CDR3 region: CPSSFSMGTIVNEPFF. Written as DNA, the CDR3 is TGTCCCAGCAGTTTTTCTATGGGGACAATAGTGAATGAGCCGTTCTTC.

The table lists this clone with many counts. The chain uses TRBV5-1 and TRBJ1-1; 8 positions agree with TRBD1. CDR3 size: 14 residues. V lost 3 bases, J lost 3 bases, and 4 bases stayed unmatched. Germline V gives CDR1 SGHRS, CDR2 YFSETQ. In nucleotides, the CDR3 is TGCGCCAGCAGCTCCAGGGGGCCCGACACTGAAGCTTTCTTT. This gives the protein CASSSRGPDTEAFF.

This clone was observed many times. The V and J genes are TRBV10-3 and TRBJ2-3, with 13 bases lining up with TRBD2. V lost 7 bases to trimming and J lost 4 bases; unmatched junction nucleotides: 5. Germline values: CDR1 ENHRY, CDR2 SYGVKD. This CDR3 contains 15 residues. This chain's CDR3 is CAITTGLAGADTQYF. CDR3 bases: TGTGCCATCACCACCGGACTAGCGGGAGCAGATACGCAGTATTTT.

The sample holds many counts of this clone. CDR3 sequence (DNA): TGCGCCAGCAGCCGAAACCCTGATGGAACTAGCTACAATGAGCAGTTCTTC. Residues: CASSRNPDGTSYNEQFF. This chain connects TRBV4-3 to TRBJ2-1, with D possibly being TRBD2 (5 bases). Trimming shortened V by 4 bases and J by 3 bases, and 19 bases separated the two germline ends. Germline values: CDR1 LGHNA, CDR2 YSLEER. The CDR3 contains 17 residues.

The sample holds many counts of this clone. The chain has TRBV2 and TRBJ2-7; maybe TRBD1 (6 bases). Trimming left V 2 bases short and J 7 bases short, with 18 bases between. Germline CDR1 is SNHLY and CDR2 is FYNNEI. The CDR3 runs to 15 residues. In nucleotides, the CDR3 is TGTGCCAGCAGTGAAATGTGGGGGACAACGGCTGAGCAGTACTTC. Amino acid sequence: CASSEMWGTTAEQYF.

As for this clone: Given a far larger clone just one base away, this is likely a sequencing read error. The chain recombines TRBV19 with TRBJ2-1; 8 nucleotides match TRBD2. Trimming removed 1 base from V and 13 bases from J; junction bases left unmatched: 12. Germline CDR1 LNHDA, CDR2 SQIVND (reference sequence). CDR3 length: 15 amino acids. CDR3: CASSIGVLAEETQFF. The CDR3 region has the DNA TGTGCCAGTAGTATAGGGGTACTAGCGGAAGAGACCCAGTTCTTC.